This passage covers 27 T cell receptor beta chains from one sample sequenced in a study of blood T cell repertoires in COVID-19. Using immunoSEQ multiplex PCR, the repertoire was profiled, and TCRdb retains in-frame clones only, with some absent. The table records 70,000 to 90,000 clones, almost 85% of them present only once. Specimen: peripheral blood. Receptors originate from a man aged 45-60 years with COVID-19, enrolled during active disease.

This clone was seen more than once but under ten times. The genes are TRBV5-1 and TRBJ2-5, with TRBD1 identical over 8 bases. The CDR3 sequence is 16 residues long. The germline V gene has CDR1 SGHRS and CDR2 YFSETQ. V lost 4 bases to trimming and J lost 2 bases; unmatched junction nucleotides: 10. CDR3 DNA: TGCGCCAGCAGCAACGCCTGGACAGGGCTACAAGAGACCCAGTACTTC. It translates to CASSNAWTGLQETQYF.

The CDR3: CASSLFSRSYEQYF. For the CDR3, the DNA is TGTGCCAGCAGTTTATTCTCCCGTTCCTACGAGCAGTACTTC. This chain uses TRBV28 with TRBJ2-7, with D hard to call. Germline CDR1 and CDR2: MDHEN and SYDVKM. Trimming stripped 1 base from V and 1 base from J, with 8 bases between. The CDR3 runs 14 residues.

The chain employs TRBV24-1 and TRBJ2-2; 8 bases map to TRBD1. The trim removed 4 bases at V and 4 bases at J, leaving 7 bases unmatched. Germline V gene data show CDR1 as KGHDR and CDR2 as SFDVKD. The CDR3 is made up of 16 amino acids. This CDR3 reads CATSDPRQGRTGELFF. The CDR3 DNA sequence: TGTGCCACCAGTGACCCTCGACAGGGGCGCACCGGGGAGCTGTTTTTT.

The rearrangement links TRBV9 to TRBJ2-3; D is uncertain. V lost 2 bases and J lost 5, with 3 bases in between. The CDR3 spans 11 residues. Germline V gene data show CDR1 as SGDLS and CDR2 as YYNGEE. In DNA form, the CDR3 reads TGTGCCAGCAGCGTCGGAGATACGCAGTATTTT. This sequence encodes CASSVGDTQYF.

This clone came up once. The chain recombines TRBV6-5 with TRBJ1-5; D perhaps matches TRBD1 (5 bases). Trimming took 0 bases from V and 3 from J, leaving 9 bases between them. The CDR3 contains 15 residues. Germline CDR1 reads MNHEY; CDR2 reads SVGAGI. The CDR3 protein is CASSYSAGSNQPQHF. The CDR3 bases are TGTGCCAGCAGTTACTCGGCAGGGTCCAATCAGCCCCAGCATTTT.

V usage is TRBV25-1 and J usage is TRBJ1-1; tentatively, D is TRBD1 (6 bases). Looked up from germline, CDR1 is MGHDK and CDR2 is SYGVNS. The CDR3 has 14 residues. V shed 11 bases and J shed 7 bases, with 23 bases lying between them. CDR3 loop: CAPRRGGRIGEAFF. CDR3 in DNA: TGTGCCCCCCGGAGGGGGGGGAGAATCGGTGAAGCTTTCTTT.

The chain joins TRBV28 to TRBJ2-1; TRBD2 matches at 11 bases. From germline, CDR1 is MDHEN and CDR2 SYDVKM. The CDR3 has 17 amino acids. J lost 5 bases, V lost 6 bases, and 12 bases had no gene match. The CDR3 sequence: CASSSAWTSGRHNEQFF. The CDR3, as DNA: TGTGCCAGCAGCTCAGCCTGGACTAGCGGGCGTCACAATGAGCAGTTCTTC.

This clone was recorded once. The chain recombines TRBV5-5 with TRBJ2-5, with a tentative D call TRBD2 (6 bases). This CDR3 spans 14 amino acids. V lost 7 bases and J lost 1, with 14 bases in between. Per the germline V gene, CDR1 is SGHKS and CDR2 is YYEKEE (reference sequence). CDR3 sequence (DNA): TGTGCCAGCTTCTGGAGGGAGACCCAAGAGACCCAGTACTTC. Amino acids: CASFWRETQETQYF.

The chain uses TRBV5-1 and TRBJ2-1; D perhaps matches TRBD1 (5 bases). The CDR3 has 12 residues. Trimming took off 7 bases at V and 4 bases at J, with 9 bases between the two ends. Germline V gene lookup returns CDR1 SGHRS and CDR2 YFSETQ. CDR3 protein: CASSQGYNEQFF. For the CDR3, the DNA is TGCGCCAGCTCCCAGGGTTACAATGAGCAGTTCTTC.

This clone was seen once. This rearrangement joins TRBV5-8 to TRBJ1-4, with D maybe TRBD1 (5 bases). The V gene's germline CDR1 is SGHTS and CDR2 YDEGEE. V was trimmed by 4 bases and J by 5 bases, leaving 12 bases between them. This CDR3 is built from 14 residues. The chain's CDR3 is CASSAGLINEKLFF. DNA for the CDR3: TGTGCCAGCAGCGCGGGACTGATAAATGAAAAACTGTTTTTT.

The chain employs TRBV29-1 and TRBJ1-2; 8 positions agree with TRBD1. Losses at the gene ends were 7 bases for V and 7 bases for J; bases not matched to a gene: 11. The CDR3 loop spans 13 amino acids. Looked up from germline, CDR1 is SQVTM and CDR2 is ANQGSEA. DNA of the CDR3: TGCAGCGCGGAACGACAGGGGATGGGTGGCTACACCTTC. Translating gives CSAERQGMGGYTF.

The chain joins TRBV14 to TRBJ2-7; TRBD1 matches 7 bases. The CDR3 runs to 15 residues. In germline, CDR1 is SGHDN, CDR2 FVKESK. V dropped 2 bases and J dropped 5; count of bases not matched to a gene: 9. CDR3 in amino acids: CASSQPGRGGNEQYF. CDR3 bases: TGTGCCAGCAGCCAACCGGGGAGAGGGGGCAACGAGCAGTACTTC.

The chain couples TRBV2 to TRBJ1-1; TRBD1 might be the D (5 bases). The CDR3 consists of 13 residues. V was trimmed by 6 bases and J by 1 base, leaving 9 bases between them. Germline CDR1 is SNHLY and CDR2 is FYNNEI. Here the CDR3 DNA reads TGTGCCAGCAGGTCCACAGGGAACACTGAAGCTTTCTTT. Translating gives CASRSTGNTEAFF.

This chain connects TRBV9 to TRBJ1-2; 7 nucleotides align to TRBD1. Germline CDR1 SGDLS, CDR2 YYNGEE. The ends lost 3 bases at V and 4 bases at J; junction bases unmatched: 3. The CDR3 runs to 13 residues. The DNA of the CDR3 is TGTGCCAGCAGCGCAGGGGGAGGCTATGGCTACACCTTC. Translated: CASSAGGGYGYTF.

This clone has just a few counts. V is TRBV6-6 and J is TRBJ1-5; D gene ambiguous. Trimming shortened V by 5 bases and J by 7 bases, and 9 bases separated the two germline ends. Germline V gene data show CDR1 as MNHNY and CDR2 as SVGAGI (reference sequence). The CDR3 extends over 12 amino acids. CDR3: CASSGSGQPQHF. In nucleotides, the CDR3 is TGTGCCAGCAGTGGGTCGGGACAGCCCCAGCATTTT.

The chain is built from TRBV7-9 and TRBJ2-5; D possibly corresponds to TRBD1 (7 bases). The CDR3 length is 14 residues. Germline loops: CDR1 SEHNR, CDR2 FQNEAQ (reference sequence). The V and J ends lost 6 bases and 2 bases respectively, with 13 bases between them. In DNA form, the CDR3 reads TGTGCCAGCAGAGGACAGGCGGGACAAGAGACCCAGTACTTC. Its translation: CASRGQAGQETQYF.

The J gene is TRBJ2-3, the V gene TRBV19; D not certain. V lost 8 bases and J 6 bases, leaving 12 bases between the germline ends. From germline, CDR1 is LNHDA and CDR2 SQIVND (reference sequence). The CDR3 has 12 amino acids. CDR3 sequence (DNA): TGTGCCAGTCGAGGAGCCATCGATACGCAGTATTTT. It encodes CASRGAIDTQYF.

The chain employs TRBV7-8 and TRBJ2-7, with 8 bases lining up with TRBD2. V shed 4 bases and J 2 bases; nucleotides not matched to a gene: 10. From germline, CDR1 is SGHVS and CDR2 FQNEAQ. The CDR3 has 16 residues. CDR3 coding DNA: TGTGCCAGCAGCTATAGGCCCAGCGGGAGAGCCTACGAGCAGTACTTC. It is translated as CASSYRPSGRAYEQYF.

This clone was observed once. V usage is TRBV20-1 and J usage is TRBJ1-5; the match to TRBD1 covers 9 bases. The CDR3 contains 14 residues. In germline, CDR1 is DFQATT, CDR2 SNEGSKA (reference sequence). V gave up 3 bases and J gave up 7 bases; unmatched junction bases: 7. Written as DNA, the CDR3 is TGCAGTGCTAGTCTAACAGGGGGCAGGCAGCCCCAGCATTTT. It yields the protein CSASLTGGRQPQHF.

The chain has TRBV4-1 and TRBJ1-2, with TRBD1 matching 11 bases. Trimming at V came to 3 bases and at J to 8 bases, leaving 17 bases not matched to a gene. CDR1 and CDR2 from the germline V gene are MGHRA and YSYEKL. CDR3 length: 18 residues. The CDR3 nucleotides read TGCGCCAGCAGCCAGGGCCCAGGGACAGGGGGTTTTGTCCGGGGCTACACCTTC. Its translation: CASSQGPGTGGFVRGYTF.

This rearrangement joins TRBV28 to TRBJ2-3; D unclear. In germline, CDR1 is MDHEN, CDR2 SYDVKM. V lost 7 bases and J 2 bases, leaving 13 bases between the germline ends. There are 14 residues in the CDR3. CDR3 sequence: CASTHYRSTDTQYF. The CDR3 DNA reads TGTGCCAGCACCCACTATCGGTCCACAGATACGCAGTATTTT.

This chain uses TRBV3-1 (or the pseudogene TRBV3-2) with TRBJ2-7; possibly TRBD2 for D (7 bases). The germline gives CDR1 LGHDT, CDR2 YNNKEL (reference sequence). Trimming removed 4 bases from V and 2 bases from J, with 15 bases in between. The CDR3 contains 15 residues. In DNA form, the CDR3 reads TGTGCCAGCAGCCTGAGGGGGGGGAGAACCTACGAGCAGTACTTC. Translating it yields CASSLRGGRTYEQYF.

The genes are TRBV6-5 and TRBJ2-3; D gene ambiguous. The CDR3 loop spans 14 amino acids. V was clipped by 0 bases and J by 6 bases, with 10 bases between them. Germline assignment: CDR1 MNHEY and CDR2 SVGAGI. CDR3 nucleotide sequence: TGTGCCAGCAGTTACTCCGGTCTCGAGGATACGCAGTATTTT. It specifies CASSYSGLEDTQYF.

The chain uses TRBV6-5 and TRBJ1-1; 11 nucleotides line up with TRBD1. Trimming removed 5 bases from V and 5 bases from J; junction bases left unmatched: 4. Germline V lookup: CDR1 MNHEY, CDR2 SVGAGI. The CDR3 length is 14 residues. The CDR3 reads CASSRTGGWTEAFF. The CDR3 DNA reads TGTGCCAGCAGTAGGACAGGGGGCTGGACTGAAGCTTTCTTT.

This rearrangement joins TRBV7-2 to TRBJ1-1; no firm D call. Germline V lookup: CDR1 SGHTA, CDR2 FQGNSA. V was shortened by 5 bases and J by 0 bases, with 10 bases between the two germline ends. The CDR3 loop spans 14 amino acids. The CDR3 sequence is CASSAQLMNTEAFF. DNA of the CDR3: TGTGCCAGCAGCGCACAGTTAATGAACACTGAAGCTTTCTTT.

This clone was observed once. V usage is TRBV28 and J usage is TRBJ1-1, with D perhaps matching TRBD1 (6 bases). Trimming pared 5 bases from V and 11 bases from J, leaving 21 bases between. Germline V gene lookup returns CDR1 MDHEN and CDR2 SYDVKM. The CDR3 sequence is 14 residues long. This CDR3 reads CASSTPGHRLGAFF. CDR3 nucleotides: TGTGCCAGCAGTACGCCGGGACACCGTCTAGGTGCTTTCTTT.

The chain uses TRBV27 and TRBJ2-3; 7 nucleotides match TRBD1. The CDR3 is made up of 17 amino acids. V trimming: 4 bases; J trimming: 5 bases; junction bases outside the gene matches: 15. The V gene's germline CDR1 is MNHEY and CDR2 SMNVEV (reference sequence). Written as DNA, the CDR3 is TGTGCCAGCAGTTGGGGACGACAGGGTATATCGGGAGATACGCAGTATTTT. It specifies CASSWGRQGISGDTQYF.